This T cell receptor beta chain emerged from a study of shared clonotypes between healthy human individuals. Findings and caveats of the study: Collection of samples was limited to blood; tissue repertoires likely differ.

Concerning this clone: The antigen remains undetermined.

Replicate PCRs from sorted subsets contained roughly 220 ng DNA, which is roughly 30,000 T cell genomes. Original processing notes: Junction-only sequences produced by ImmunoSEQ had no quality scores, so filtering differed. Clones were sequenced by immunoSEQ multiplex PCR, and TCRdb holds only the in-frame ones, with some missing. That table gives V, J and clone size, and the DNA gave D and trimming. Found here are 1.5 million to 2.5 million clones, about 95% of them singletons; the top ten hold around 1.2%. This CDR3 is 14 amino acids long. Germline values: CDR1 SGDLS, CDR2 YYNGEE. V trimming: 4 bases; J trimming: 2 bases; junction bases outside the gene matches: 6. Naive CD8 cells comprised CD45RO-negative, CCR7-positively selected cells, excluding terminally differentiated effector memory CD45RA+ cells. Caucasian adults residing in Nashville, Tennessee made up all the donors.

Sequenced sample: naive CD8+ T cells sorted from blood. This receptor was identified in a man younger than 30 in good health. V is TRBV9 and J is TRBJ2-7, with TRBD2 identical over 7 bases. The CDR3 DNA reads as TGTGCCAGCAGCCCAAGCGGGGCCCCCTACGAGCAGTACTTC. It translates to CASSPSGAPYEQYF. Variable domain in full (rest from reference TRBV9 and TRBJ2-7): DSGVTQTPKHLITATGQRVTLRCSPRSGDLSVYWYQQSLDQGLQFLIQYYNGEERAKGNILERFSAQQFPDLHSELNLSSLELGDSALYFCASSPSGAPYEQYFGPGTRLTVT.